This T cell receptor (beta chain) was retrieved from a study of OX40 agonist ivuxolimab in advanced cancers. Overall study: Every 2 weeks, ivuxolimab was infused into the patients intravenously at between 0.01 and 10 mg/kg.

This clone came up once. Its antigen is not identified. Broader study findings: Researchers did not determine the expanded peripheral T cells' antigen specificity. Blood T cells, both CD4+ and CD8+, expanded clonally by week 6 at 0.1 to 3.0 mg/kg. At 0.1-3.0 mg/kg, partial responders had clonal expansion among the lowest observed.

CDR3 length equals 16 residues. V shed 1 base, J shed 2 bases, and the junction held 10 bases outside the gene matches. CDR1 and CDR2 (germline): GTSNPN, SVGIG (reference sequence). The table came from immunoSEQ multiplex PCR; TCRdb's copy has only in-frame clones and leaves some out. The sample has 55,000 to 60,000 clones, around four fifths seen once. The material was CD4+ or CD8+ T cells sorted from blood, obtained in a trial of the OX40 agonist ivuxolimab. V gene TRBV30 combines with J gene TRBJ2-7, with TRBD2 identical over 8 bases. The source of this sequence is an adult with an advanced solid tumor such as melanoma, head and neck, liver or kidney cancer. CDR3 protein: CAWSAPIIAGTYEQYF. The DNA for the CDR3 is TGTGCCTGGAGTGCCCCTATCATAGCGGGGACCTACGAGCAGTACTTC. The whole variable domain, remainder taken from reference TRBV30 and TRBJ2-7, is SQTIHQWPATLVQPVGSPLSLECTVEGTSNPNLYWYRQAAGRGLQLLFYSVGIGQISSEVPQNLSASRPQDRQFILSSKKLLLSDSGFYLCAWSAPIIAGTYEQYFGPGTRLTVT.